This T cell receptor beta chain is drawn from a study of spatial heterogeneity in lung cancer. General study points: It was found that expanded intratumoral alpha and beta TCR counts tracked tumor mutation counts.

V was trimmed by 3 bases and J by 6 bases, leaving 14 bases between them. Germline V lookup: CDR1 DFQATT, CDR2 SNEGSKA (reference sequence). The CDR3 covers 13 residues. As to time point: sample taken at primary tumor resection. This clonotype is categorized as large (0.1 to 1%). The antigen is unknown. This beta chain appears as a stray read in a library generated for alpha chains; its size is not informative. TCRdb passed the 5' RACE reads through MiXCR, listing each CDR3 protein once. The repertoire holds 4,400 or so distinct CDR3 sequences, 9.5% to 15% seen once, with approximately 26% in the top ten.

This chain connects TRBV20-1 to TRBJ2-5, with D perhaps assigned TRBD1 or TRBD2 (6 bases each). The origin of this receptor is a male donor with early-stage non-small cell lung cancer. The sample was lung tumor tissue, taken at surgery. Here the CDR3 reads CSASPGGAKTQYF. CDR3 sequence (DNA): TGCAGTGCTAGCCCCGGGGGCGCGAAGACCCAGTACTTC.